What follows are 11 T cell receptor beta chains derived from one specimen sequenced in a study of T cells in Graves' hyperthyroidism and ophthalmopathy. Amplification targeted TCR beta CDR3 regions from RNA transcripts. An initial round of RT-PCR targeting the TCR CDR3 relied on the HTBI primer set. TCRdb ran MiXCR on the multiplex PCR reads and lists one entry per CDR3 protein. The table lists 450,000 to 700,000 distinct CDR3 sequences, approximately 44% of them singletons, with more than 7% in the top ten. Sample: peripheral blood or thyroid tissue (not recorded which). The receptors were gathered from a woman between 18 and 30 years old with Graves' hyperthyroidism.

The V and J genes are TRBV9 and TRBJ1-4; D remains unclear. There are 14 residues in the CDR3. The V end was cut by 4 bases, the J end by 7 bases, with 14 bases between. Germline V gene sequence: CDR1 SGDLS, CDR2 YYNGEE. The CDR3 sequence is CASSLAERTEKLFF. As DNA, the CDR3 is TGTGCCAGCAGCTTAGCAGAAAGAACTGAAAAACTGTTTTTT. Based on the CDR3 plus reference TRBV9 and TRBJ1-4, the full variable domain is DSGVTQTPKHLITATGQRVTLRCSPRSGDLSVYWYQQSLDQGLQFLIQYYNGEERAKGNILERFSAQQFPDLHSELNLSSLELGDSALYFCASSLAERTEKLFFGSGTQLSVL.

This clonotype was seen many times. This CDR3 is CATSEHGTHDTDTQYF. DNA of the CDR3: TGTGCCACCAGTGAACATGGGACCCACGACACAGATACGCAGTATTTT. The chain has TRBV24-1 and TRBJ2-3, with D perhaps being TRBD1 or TRBD2 (5 bases each). CDR1 and CDR2 (germline): KGHDR, SFDVKD. The CDR3 has 16 amino acids. The V end lost 4 bases, the J end lost 2 bases, and 15 bases lay between the germline ends.

This clonotype showed up many times. V and J are TRBV20-1 and TRBJ1-1; TRBD1 aligns across 11 bases. This CDR3 contains 18 residues. Germline loops: CDR1 DFQATT, CDR2 SNEGSKA (reference sequence). The J segment lost 1 base and the V segment lost 6 bases, leaving 16 bases of the junction unmatched. CDR3 coding DNA: TGCAGTGCCAGAAGGGTGAACCGGGACAGGGGGGCGAACACTGAAGCTTTCTTT. Residues: CSARRVNRDRGANTEAFF.

Ten or more counts support this clonotype. The germline gene is not matched at one end of the junction; a read error may be the cause. The rearrangement uses TRBV29-1 and TRBJ1-1; D is unclear. The germline V gene has CDR1 SQVTM and CDR2 ANQGSEA. The CDR3 has 12 amino acids. CDR3 sequence: CSVIAVHTEAFF. CDR3 DNA: TGCAGCGTTATTGCAGTCCACACCGAAGCTTTCTTT.

This clonotype was picked up many times. The chain couples TRBV3-1 to TRBJ2-7; TRBD2 might be the D (5 bases). Trimming left V 3 bases short and J 6 bases short, with 12 bases between. From germline, CDR1 is LGHDT and CDR2 YNNKEL (reference sequence). This CDR3 has 13 amino acids. Here the CDR3 DNA reads TGTGCCAGCAGCCAGAACGGGGAGAGCGAGCAGTACTTC. Translated: CASSQNGESEQYF.

The chain carries TRBV5-1 and TRBJ1-2; TRBD1 agrees at 8 bases. CDR1 SGHRS and CDR2 YFSETQ come from the germline V gene. CDR3 length: 12 residues. J was trimmed by 7 bases and V by 4 bases; bases with no gene match: 3. As DNA, the CDR3 is TGCGCCAGCAGCGGTGGACAGGGTGGCTACACCTTC. Translation gives CASSGGQGGYTF.

At least ten counts were recorded for this clonotype. The chain uses TRBV12-3 or TRBV12-4 and TRBJ1-1; 11 bases are a match to TRBD1. The CDR3 is 14 amino acids. Unmatched junction bases numbered 6, after V lost 5 bases and J lost 7 bases. CDR3 region: CASSAWDRGSEAFF. DNA for the CDR3: TGTGCCAGCAGTGCTTGGGACAGGGGGAGTGAAGCTTTCTTT.

At least ten counts were recorded for this clonotype. The rearrangement uses TRBV7-3 and TRBJ2-7; 7 bases fit TRBD2. J lost 0 bases, V lost 5 bases, and 7 bases had no gene match. The CDR3 is made up of 15 amino acids. Germline-derived CDR1 and CDR2 are SGHTA and FQGTGA. This chain's CDR3 is CASSPSGESSYEQYF. In nucleotides, the CDR3 is TGTGCCAGCAGCCCTAGCGGAGAGAGCTCCTACGAGCAGTACTTC.

This sequence joins TRBV12-3 or TRBV12-4 and TRBJ2-7; the D is unclear. The J call may be in error: the DNA end matches TRBJ2-3 better. There are 10 residues in the CDR3. CDR3 in amino acids: CASRTDTQYF. In DNA, the CDR3 is TGTGCCAGCAGAACAGATACGCAGTATTTT.

Comments on this clonotype: At one boundary the junction diverges from the germline segment, which might be a read error. This CDR3 is CAGSDSSGNTIYF. The CDR3 bases are TGTGCCGGCAGCGACAGTTCTGGAAACACCATATATTTT. This rearrangement joins TRBV9 to TRBJ1-3; D is perhaps TRBD1 (5 bases). Germline V gives CDR1 SGDLS, CDR2 YYNGEE. This CDR3 comprises 13 residues.

Many counts were recorded for this clonotype. V gene TRBV7-2 combines with J gene TRBJ2-7; a weak D match, TRBD2 (6 bases). CDR1 and CDR2 (germline): SGHTA, FQGNSA. The CDR3 totals 14 residues. Trimming removed 3 bases at V and 5 bases at J, with 14 bases between. Here the CDR3 DNA reads TGTGCCAGCAGCTTGCCCTTCGCGGGACACGAGCAGTACTTC. Protein product: CASSLPFAGHEQYF.